The entry below describes one T cell receptor (beta chain). What it recognizes is unknown. The data originate from a study of cytomegalovirus exposure and HLA in healthy donors. Study conclusions and caveats: High specificity and sensitivity for cytomegalovirus status were reported for the classifier. Across all donors, roughly uniform sequencing depth was an assumption of the presence/absence analyses. Some V segments, including TRBV6-2 and TRBV6-3, were excluded as indistinguishable.

This CDR3 has 14 amino acids. V was pared by 3 bases and J by 0 bases, with 9 bases between. Germline V gives CDR1 GTSNPN, CDR2 SVGIG (reference sequence). 60 Vbeta and 13 Jbeta primers were used in PCR. Measured with immunoSEQ multiplex PCR; TCRdb has only the in-frame clones, and not every one. This sample contains under 200,000 clones. Sequenced sample: PBMCs. The chain uses TRBV30 and TRBJ1-3; D remains ambiguous. The receptor's source is a man in his thirties or forties in good health and CMV-seronegative. This chain's CDR3 is CAWSILSSGNTIYF. CDR3 sequence (DNA): TGTGCCTGGAGCATCCTGAGCTCTGGAAACACCATATATTTT.